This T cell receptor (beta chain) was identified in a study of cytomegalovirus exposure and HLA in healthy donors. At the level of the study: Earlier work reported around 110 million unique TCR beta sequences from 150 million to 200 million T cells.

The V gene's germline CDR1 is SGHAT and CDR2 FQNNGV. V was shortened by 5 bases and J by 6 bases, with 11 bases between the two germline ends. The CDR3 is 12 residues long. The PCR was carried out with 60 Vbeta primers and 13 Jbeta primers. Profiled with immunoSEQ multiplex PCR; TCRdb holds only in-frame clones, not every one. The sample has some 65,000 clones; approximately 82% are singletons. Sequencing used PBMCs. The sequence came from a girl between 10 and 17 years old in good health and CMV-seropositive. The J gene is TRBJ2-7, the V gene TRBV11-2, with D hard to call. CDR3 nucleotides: TGTGCCAGCAGCGACTCTAGGTCCGAGCAGTACTTC. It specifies CASSDSRSEQYF.